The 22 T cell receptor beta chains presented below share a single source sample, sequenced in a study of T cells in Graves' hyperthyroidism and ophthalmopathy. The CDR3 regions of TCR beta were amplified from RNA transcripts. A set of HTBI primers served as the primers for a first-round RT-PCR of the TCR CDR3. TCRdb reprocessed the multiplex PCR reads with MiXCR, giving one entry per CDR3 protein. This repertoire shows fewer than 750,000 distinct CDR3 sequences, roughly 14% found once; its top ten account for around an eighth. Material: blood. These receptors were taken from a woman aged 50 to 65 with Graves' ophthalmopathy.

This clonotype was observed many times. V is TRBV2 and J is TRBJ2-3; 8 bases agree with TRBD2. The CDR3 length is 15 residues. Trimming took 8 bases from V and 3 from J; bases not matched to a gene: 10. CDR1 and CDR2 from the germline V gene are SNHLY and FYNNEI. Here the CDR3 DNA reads TGTGCCAGCCGCAAACTAGCGGTGGTAACAGATACGCAGTATTTT. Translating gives CASRKLAVVTDTQYF.

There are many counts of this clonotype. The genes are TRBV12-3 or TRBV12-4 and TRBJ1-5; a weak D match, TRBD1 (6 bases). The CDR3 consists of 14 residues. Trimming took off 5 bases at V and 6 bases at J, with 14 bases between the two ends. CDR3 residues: CASSITGSGQPQHF. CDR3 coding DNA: TGTGCCAGCAGTATAACAGGGAGTGGTCAGCCCCAGCATTTT.

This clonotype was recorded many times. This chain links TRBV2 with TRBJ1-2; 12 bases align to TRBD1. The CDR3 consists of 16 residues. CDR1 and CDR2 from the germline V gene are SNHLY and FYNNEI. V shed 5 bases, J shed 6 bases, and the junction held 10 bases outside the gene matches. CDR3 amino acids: CASSLRDRGLEHGYTF. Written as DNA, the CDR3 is TGTGCCAGCAGTCTCCGGGACAGGGGGCTTGAGCATGGCTACACCTTC. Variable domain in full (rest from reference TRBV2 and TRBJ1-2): EPEVTQTPSHQVTQMGQEVILRCVPISNHLYFYWYRQILGQKVEFLVSFYNNEISEKSEIFDDQFSVERPDGSNFTLKIRSTKLEDSAMYFCASSLRDRGLEHGYTFGSGTRLTVV.

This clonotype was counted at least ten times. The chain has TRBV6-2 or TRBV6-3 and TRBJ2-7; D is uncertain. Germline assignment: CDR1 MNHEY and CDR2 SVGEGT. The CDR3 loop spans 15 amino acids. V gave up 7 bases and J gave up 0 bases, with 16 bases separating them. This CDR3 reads CASTRHGWSSYEQYF. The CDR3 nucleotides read TGTGCCAGCACCCGACACGGTTGGAGCTCCTACGAGCAGTACTTC.

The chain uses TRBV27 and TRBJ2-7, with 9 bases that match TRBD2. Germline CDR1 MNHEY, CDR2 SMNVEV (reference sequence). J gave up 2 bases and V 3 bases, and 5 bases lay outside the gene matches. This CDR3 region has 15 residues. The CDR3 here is CASSFKAGGTYEQYF. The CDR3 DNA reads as TGTGCCAGCAGTTTTAAGGCGGGAGGGACCTACGAGCAGTACTTC.

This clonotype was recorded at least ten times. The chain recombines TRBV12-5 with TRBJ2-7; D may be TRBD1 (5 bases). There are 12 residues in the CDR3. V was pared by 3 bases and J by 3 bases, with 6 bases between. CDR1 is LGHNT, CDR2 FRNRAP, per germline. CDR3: CASGLRGYEQYF. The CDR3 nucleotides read TGTGCTAGTGGTTTAAGGGGCTACGAGCAGTACTTC.

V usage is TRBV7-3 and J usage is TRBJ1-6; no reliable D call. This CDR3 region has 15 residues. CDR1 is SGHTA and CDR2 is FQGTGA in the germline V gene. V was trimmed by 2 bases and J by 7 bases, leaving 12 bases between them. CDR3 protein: CASSLGRAKNSPLHF. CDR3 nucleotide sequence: TGTGCCAGCAGCTTAGGCCGGGCCAAAAATTCACCCCTCCACTTT.

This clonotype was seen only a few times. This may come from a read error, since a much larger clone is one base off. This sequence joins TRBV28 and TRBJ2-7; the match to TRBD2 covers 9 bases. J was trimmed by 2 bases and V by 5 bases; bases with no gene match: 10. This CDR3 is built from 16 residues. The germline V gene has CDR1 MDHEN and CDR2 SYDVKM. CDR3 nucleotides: TGTGCCAGCAGTCTTGGAGTTGCGGGGGGGGCCTACGAGCAGTACTTC. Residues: CASSLGVAGGAYEQYF.

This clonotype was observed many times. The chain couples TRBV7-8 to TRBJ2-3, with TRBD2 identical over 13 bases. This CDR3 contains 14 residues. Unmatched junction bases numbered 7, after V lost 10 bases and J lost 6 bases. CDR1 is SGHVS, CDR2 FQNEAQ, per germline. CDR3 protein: CATSTSGRSDTQYF. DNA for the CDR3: TGTGCCACCTCGACTAGCGGGAGGTCTGATACGCAGTATTTT.

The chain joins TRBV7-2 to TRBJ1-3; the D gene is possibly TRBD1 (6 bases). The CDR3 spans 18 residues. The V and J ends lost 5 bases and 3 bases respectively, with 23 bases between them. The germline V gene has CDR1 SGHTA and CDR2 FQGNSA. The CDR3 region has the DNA TGTGCCAGCAGCGTAAGGGGCTCCCAGGGGCGAGGTGGAAACACCATATATTTT. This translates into CASSVRGSQGRGGNTIYF.

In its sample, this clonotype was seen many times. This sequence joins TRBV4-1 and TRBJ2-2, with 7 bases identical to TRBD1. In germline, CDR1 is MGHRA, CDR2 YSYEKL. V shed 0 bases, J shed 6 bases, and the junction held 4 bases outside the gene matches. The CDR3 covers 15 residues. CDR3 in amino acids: CASSQEGQWSGELFF. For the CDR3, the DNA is TGCGCCAGCAGCCAAGAGGGACAGTGGTCCGGGGAGCTGTTTTTT.

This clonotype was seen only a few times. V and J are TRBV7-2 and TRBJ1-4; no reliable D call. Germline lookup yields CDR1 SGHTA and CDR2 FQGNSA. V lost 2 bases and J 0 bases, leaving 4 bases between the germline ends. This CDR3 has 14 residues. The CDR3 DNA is TGTGCCAGCAGCTTATTTGCAACTAATGAAAAACTGTTTTTT. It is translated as CASSLFATNEKLFF.

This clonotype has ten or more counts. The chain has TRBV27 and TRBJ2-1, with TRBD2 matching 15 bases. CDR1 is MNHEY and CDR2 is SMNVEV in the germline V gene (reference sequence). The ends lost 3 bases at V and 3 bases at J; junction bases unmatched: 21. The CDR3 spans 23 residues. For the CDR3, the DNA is TGTGCCAGCAGTTTCCTGAGGGGGACTAGCGGGAGGCAACCTTCCCCTTTCTACAATGAGCAGTTCTTC. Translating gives CASSFLRGTSGRQPSPFYNEQFF.

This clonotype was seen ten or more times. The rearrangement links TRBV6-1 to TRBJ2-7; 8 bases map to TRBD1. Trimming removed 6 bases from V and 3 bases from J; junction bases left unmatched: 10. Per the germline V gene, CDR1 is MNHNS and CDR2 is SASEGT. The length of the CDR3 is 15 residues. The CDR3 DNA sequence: TGTGCCAGCAGCTCTCATGGACAGGGTTACTACGAGCAGTACTTC. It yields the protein CASSSHGQGYYEQYF.

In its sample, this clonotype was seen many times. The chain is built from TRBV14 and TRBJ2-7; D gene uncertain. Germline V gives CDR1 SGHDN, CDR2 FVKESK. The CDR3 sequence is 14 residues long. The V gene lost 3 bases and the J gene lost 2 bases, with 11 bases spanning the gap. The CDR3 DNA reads TGTGCCAGCAGCCAGGGCCAAACTACCTACGAGCAGTACTTC. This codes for CASSQGQTTYEQYF.

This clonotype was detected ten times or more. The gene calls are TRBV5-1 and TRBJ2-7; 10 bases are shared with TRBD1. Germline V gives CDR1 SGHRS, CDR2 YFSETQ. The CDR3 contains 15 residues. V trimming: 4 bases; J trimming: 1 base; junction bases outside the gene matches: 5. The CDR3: CASSRDRGVSYEQYF. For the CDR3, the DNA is TGCGCCAGCAGCCGGGACAGGGGAGTATCCTACGAGCAGTACTTC.

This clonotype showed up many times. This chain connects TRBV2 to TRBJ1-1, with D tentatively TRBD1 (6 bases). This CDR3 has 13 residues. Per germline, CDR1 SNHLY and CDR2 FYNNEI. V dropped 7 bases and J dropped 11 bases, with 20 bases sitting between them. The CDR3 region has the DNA TGTGCCAGCACCCCGGTGGGGGCCCCGAGCGCTTTCTTT. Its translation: CASTPVGAPSAFF.

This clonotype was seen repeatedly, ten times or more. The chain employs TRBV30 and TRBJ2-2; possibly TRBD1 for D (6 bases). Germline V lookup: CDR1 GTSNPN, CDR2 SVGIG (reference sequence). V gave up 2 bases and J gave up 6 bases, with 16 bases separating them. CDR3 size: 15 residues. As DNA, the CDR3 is TGTGCCTGGAGTCTCTTGGCCCAGGGGCCCGGGGAGCTGTTTTTT. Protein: CAWSLLAQGPGELFF. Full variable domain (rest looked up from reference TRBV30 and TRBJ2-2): SQTIHQWPATLVQPVGSPLSLECTVEGTSNPNLYWYRQAAGRGLQLLFYSVGIGQISSEVPQNLSASRPQDRQFILSSKKLLLSDSGFYLCAWSLLAQGPGELFFGEGSRLTVL.

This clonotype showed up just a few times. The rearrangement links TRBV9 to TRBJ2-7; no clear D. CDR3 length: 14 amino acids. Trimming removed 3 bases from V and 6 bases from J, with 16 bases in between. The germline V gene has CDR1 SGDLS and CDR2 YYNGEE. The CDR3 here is CASSGDPLLGEQYF. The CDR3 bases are TGTGCCAGCAGCGGCGACCCCCTACTTGGCGAGCAGTACTTC.

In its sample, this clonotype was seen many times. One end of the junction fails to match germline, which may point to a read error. The DNA of the CDR3 is TGTGCCAGCAGCTTATACTATGGCTACACCTTC. Its translation is CASSLYYGYTF. V is TRBV28 and J is TRBJ1-2; D ambiguous. CDR1 is MDHEN and CDR2 is SYDVKM in the germline V gene. This CDR3 is 11 amino acids long.

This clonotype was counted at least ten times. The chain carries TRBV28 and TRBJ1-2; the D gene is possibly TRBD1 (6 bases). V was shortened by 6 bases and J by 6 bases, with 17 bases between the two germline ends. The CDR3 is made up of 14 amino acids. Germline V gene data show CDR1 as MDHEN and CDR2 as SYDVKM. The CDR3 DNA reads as TGTGCCAGCAGCAAACGAGGGGGGCGGGATGGCTACACCTTC. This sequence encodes CASSKRGGRDGYTF.

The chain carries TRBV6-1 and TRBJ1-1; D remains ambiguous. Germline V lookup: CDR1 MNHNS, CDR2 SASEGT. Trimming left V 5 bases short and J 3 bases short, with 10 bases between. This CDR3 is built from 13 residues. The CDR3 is CASSLRHYTEAFF. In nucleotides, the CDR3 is TGTGCCAGCAGTTTAAGACATTACACTGAAGCTTTCTTT.